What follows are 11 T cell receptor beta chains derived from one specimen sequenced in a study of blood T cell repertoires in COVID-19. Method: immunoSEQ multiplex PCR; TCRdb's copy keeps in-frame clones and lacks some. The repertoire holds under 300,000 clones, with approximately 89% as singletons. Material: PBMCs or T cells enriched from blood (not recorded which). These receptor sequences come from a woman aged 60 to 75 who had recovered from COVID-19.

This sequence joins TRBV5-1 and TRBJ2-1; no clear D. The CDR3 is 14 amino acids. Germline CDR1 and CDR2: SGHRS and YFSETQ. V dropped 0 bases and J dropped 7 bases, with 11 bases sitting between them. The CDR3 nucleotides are TGCGCCAGCAGCTTGGATCTTAGCCGAAATGAGCAGTTCTTC. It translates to CASSLDLSRNEQFF. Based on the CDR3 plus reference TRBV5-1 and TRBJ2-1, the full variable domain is KAGVTQTPRYLIKTRGQQVTLSCSPISGHRSVSWYQQTPGQGLQFLFEYFSETQRNKGNFPGRFSGRQFSNSRSEMNVSTLELGDSALYLCASSLDLSRNEQFFGPGTRLTVL.

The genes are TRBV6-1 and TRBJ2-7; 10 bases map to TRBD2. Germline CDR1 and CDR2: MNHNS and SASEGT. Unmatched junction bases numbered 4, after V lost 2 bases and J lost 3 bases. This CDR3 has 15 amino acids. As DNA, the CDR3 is TGTGCCAGCAGTGAATGGACTAGCGGCTTCTACGAGCAGTACTTC. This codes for CASSEWTSGFYEQYF.

The chain's CDR3 is CASSSSGTSSYEQYF. The CDR3 DNA reads TGTGCCAGCAGCTCGTCCGGGACTAGCTCCTACGAGCAGTACTTC. The chain couples TRBV7-9 to TRBJ2-7, with 8 bases aligning to TRBD2. With 4 bases clipped from V and 0 bases from J, the junction kept 5 bases outside the gene matches. Germline CDR1 and CDR2: SEHNR and FQNEAQ (reference sequence). CDR3 size: 15 residues. Together with reference TRBV7-9 and TRBJ2-7, the CDR3 gives the full variable domain: DTGVSQNPRHKITKRGQNVTFRCDPISEHNRLYWYRQTLGQGPEFLTYFQNEAQLEKSRLLSDRFSAERPKGSFSTLEIQRTEQGDSAMYLCASSSSGTSSYEQYFGPGTRLTVT.

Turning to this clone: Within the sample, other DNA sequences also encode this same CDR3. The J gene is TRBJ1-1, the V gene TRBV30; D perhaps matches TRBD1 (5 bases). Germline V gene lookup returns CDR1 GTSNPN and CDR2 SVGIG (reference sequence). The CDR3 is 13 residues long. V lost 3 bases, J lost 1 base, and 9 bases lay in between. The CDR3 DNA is TGTGCCTGGAGCCGCCAGGGGAACACTGAAGCTTTCTTT. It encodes CAWSRQGNTEAFF.

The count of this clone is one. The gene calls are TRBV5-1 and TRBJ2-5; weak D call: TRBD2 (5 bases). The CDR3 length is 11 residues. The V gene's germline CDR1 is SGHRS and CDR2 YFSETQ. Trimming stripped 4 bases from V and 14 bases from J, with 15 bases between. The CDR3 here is CASSRDTTPYF. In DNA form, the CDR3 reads TGCGCCAGCAGCCGGGATACCACTCCTTACTTC.

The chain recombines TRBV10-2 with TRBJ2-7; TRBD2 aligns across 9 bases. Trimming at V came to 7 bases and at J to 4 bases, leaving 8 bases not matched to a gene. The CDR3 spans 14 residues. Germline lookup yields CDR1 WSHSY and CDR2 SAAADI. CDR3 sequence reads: CASTSSGVVYEQYF. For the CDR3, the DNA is TGCGCCAGCACCTCTAGCGGGGTGGTGTACGAGCAGTACTTC.

CDR3 residues: CASSNPPGASEKLFF. In nucleotides, the CDR3 is TGTGCCAGTAGTAACCCCCCAGGGGCGAGTGAAAAACTGTTTTTT. The genes are TRBV19 and TRBJ1-4; D is perhaps TRBD1 (6 bases). The CDR3 is 15 residues long. Trimming pared 4 bases from V and 7 bases from J, leaving 16 bases between. Per germline, CDR1 LNHDA and CDR2 SQIVND (reference sequence).

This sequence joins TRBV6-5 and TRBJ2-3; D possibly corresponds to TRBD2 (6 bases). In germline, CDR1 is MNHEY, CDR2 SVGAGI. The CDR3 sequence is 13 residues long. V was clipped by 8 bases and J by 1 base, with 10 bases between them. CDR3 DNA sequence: TGTGCCAGCGGGGGGATAGGCACAGATACGCAGTATTTT. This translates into CASGGIGTDTQYF.

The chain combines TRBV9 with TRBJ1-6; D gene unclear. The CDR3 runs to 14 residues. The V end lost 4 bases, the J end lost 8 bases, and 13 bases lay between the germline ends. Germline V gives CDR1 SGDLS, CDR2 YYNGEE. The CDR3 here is CASSQLPGDSPLHF. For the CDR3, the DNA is TGTGCCAGCAGCCAACTCCCCGGGGATTCACCCCTCCACTTT.

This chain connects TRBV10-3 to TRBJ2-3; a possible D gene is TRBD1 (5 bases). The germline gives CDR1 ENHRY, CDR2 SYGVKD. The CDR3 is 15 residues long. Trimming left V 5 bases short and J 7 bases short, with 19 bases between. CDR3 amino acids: CAISYDSPFWYTQYF. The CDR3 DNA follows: TGTGCCATCAGTTACGACAGCCCCTTCTGGTATACGCAGTATTTT.

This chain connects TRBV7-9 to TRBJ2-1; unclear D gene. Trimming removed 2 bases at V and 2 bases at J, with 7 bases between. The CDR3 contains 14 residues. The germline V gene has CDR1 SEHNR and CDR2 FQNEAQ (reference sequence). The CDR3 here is CASSLTRPYNEQFF. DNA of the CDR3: TGTGCCAGCAGCTTAACGCGTCCCTACAATGAGCAGTTCTTC.